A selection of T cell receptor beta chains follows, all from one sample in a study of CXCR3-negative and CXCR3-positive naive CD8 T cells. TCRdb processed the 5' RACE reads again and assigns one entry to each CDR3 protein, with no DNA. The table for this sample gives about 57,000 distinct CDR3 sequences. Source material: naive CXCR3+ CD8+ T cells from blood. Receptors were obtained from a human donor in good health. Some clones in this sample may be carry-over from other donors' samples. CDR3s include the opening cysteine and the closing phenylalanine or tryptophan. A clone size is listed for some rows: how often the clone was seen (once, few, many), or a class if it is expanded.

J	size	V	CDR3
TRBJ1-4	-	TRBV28	CASSWTNEKLFF
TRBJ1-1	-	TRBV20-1	CSARDYRLHTEAFF
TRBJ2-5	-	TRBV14	CASSQVQGWETQYF
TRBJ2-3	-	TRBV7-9	CASSPDYVADTQYF
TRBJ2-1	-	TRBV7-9	CASSLDNEQFF
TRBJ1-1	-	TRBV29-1	CSVPRPPAEAFF
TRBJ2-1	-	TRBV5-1	CASSPSPYNEQFF
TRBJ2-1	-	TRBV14	CASSQEPSLTLYNEQFF
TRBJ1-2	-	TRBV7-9	CAISLVGRGSGYTF
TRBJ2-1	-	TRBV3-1	CASSQGTSGGGPYNEQFF
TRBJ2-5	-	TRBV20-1	CSARDEETQYF
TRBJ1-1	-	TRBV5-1	CASSPPSGGLNTEAFF
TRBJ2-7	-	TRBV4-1	CASSHPGQGAHEQYF
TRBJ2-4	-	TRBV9	CASSPRAGNMPSQYF
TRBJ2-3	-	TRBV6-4	CASSVGNTSTDTQYF
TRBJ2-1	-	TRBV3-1	CASHSAGGQGEQFF
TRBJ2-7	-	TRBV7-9	CASSAGTTTYEQYF
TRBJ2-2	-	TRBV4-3	CASSQDRGLPGELFF
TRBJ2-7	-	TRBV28	CASSFPGAEYEQYF
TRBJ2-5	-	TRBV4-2	CASSRLLAGDETQYF
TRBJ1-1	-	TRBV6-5	CASSYSSTEAFF
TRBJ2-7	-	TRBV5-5	CASSFTGSEQYF
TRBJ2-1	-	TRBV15	CATSRPPSPEQFF
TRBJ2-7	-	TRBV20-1	CSAIAGMAAYEQYF
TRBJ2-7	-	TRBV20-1	CSARDTSGQPSYEQYF
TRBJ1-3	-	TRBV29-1	CSAEGTGRSPSGNTIYF
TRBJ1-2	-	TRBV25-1	CASSPSPVYGYTF
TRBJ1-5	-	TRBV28	CASSLRTGNQPQHF
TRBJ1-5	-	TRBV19	CASSGTENQPQHF
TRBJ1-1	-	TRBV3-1	CDSSPKRTGPMNTEAFF
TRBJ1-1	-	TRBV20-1	CSARQGDTEAFF
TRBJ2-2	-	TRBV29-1	CSVEGLAGENTGELFF
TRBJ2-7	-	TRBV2	CASMLGRFYEQYF
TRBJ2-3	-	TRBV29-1	CSVEDGGTDTQYF
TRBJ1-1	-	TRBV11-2	CASSPNAGDTEAFF
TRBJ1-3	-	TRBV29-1	CSVEMTGVSLGNTIYF
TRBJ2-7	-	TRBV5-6	CASSLAWRGADYEQYF
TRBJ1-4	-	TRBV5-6	CASSLGHLGYNEKLFF
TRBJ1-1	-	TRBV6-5	CASRTGKANTEAFF
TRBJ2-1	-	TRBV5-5	CASSPDIKAPGEQFF
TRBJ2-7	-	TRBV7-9	CASSLVGDNYEQYF
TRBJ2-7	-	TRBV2	CASWDSAYEQYF
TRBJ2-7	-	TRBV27	CASSRDRDTYEQYF
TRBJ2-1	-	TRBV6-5	CASSAGGDNEQFF
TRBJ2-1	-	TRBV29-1	CSLEAWSSYNEQFF
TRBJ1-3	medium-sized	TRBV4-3	CASSQMTGRNSGNTIYF
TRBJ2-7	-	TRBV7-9	CASSPGPYEQYF
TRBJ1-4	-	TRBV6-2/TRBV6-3	CASSYPEETGPTNEKLFF
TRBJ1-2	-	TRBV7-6	CASSSYDTPYYGYTF
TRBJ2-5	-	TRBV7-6	CASSTLVETQYF
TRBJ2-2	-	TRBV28	CASSLPTSPLNTGELFF
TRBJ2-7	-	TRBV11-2	CASSSNGPTKRFYEQYF
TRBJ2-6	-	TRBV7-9	CASSPWTGANVLTF
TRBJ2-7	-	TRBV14	CASNPRGASYEQYF
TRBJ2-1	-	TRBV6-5	CASTLDGDEQFF
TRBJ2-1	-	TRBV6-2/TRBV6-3	CASRQTGGTYNEQFF
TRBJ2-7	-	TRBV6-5	CASSTGGRAYEQYF